This record concerns one T cell receptor beta chain sequence. This entry is derived from a study of molecular identifiers for immune sequencing clone quantification. Listed TCR primers, together with previously described methods, were used for the bulk TCR libraries. TCRdb re-called the PCR reads with MiXCR, one entry per CDR3 protein. The repertoire holds 550,000 to 750,000 distinct CDR3 sequences, with 15% to 20% as singletons. Trimming removed 5 bases from V and 5 bases from J; junction bases left unmatched: 7. CDR3 length: 17 residues. Germline V gives CDR1 SGHAT, CDR2 FQDESV (reference sequence).

The sample taken for sequencing was naive CD8+ T cells from blood, with Jurkat cell RNA spiked in. Regarding subset: FACS-sorted CD8+CD4-CCR7+CD45RA+ naive T cells. The chain combines TRBV11-1 with TRBJ2-2, with 14 bases lining up with TRBD2. The receptor was derived from a human donor in good health. Some libraries in this study had Jurkat cell RNA spiked in. CDR3 protein: CASSHGTSGRGTGELFF. CDR3 in DNA: TGTGCCAGCAGCCATGGGACTAGCGGGAGAGGGACCGGGGAGCTGTTTTTT. The full variable domain, its missing parts supplied by reference TRBV11-1 and TRBJ2-2, is EAEVAQSPRYKITEKSQAVAFWCDPISGHATLYWYRQILGQGPELLVQFQDESVVDDSQLPKDRFSAERLKGVDSTLKIQPAELGDSAMYLCASSHGTSGRGTGELFFGEGSRLTVL.